Presented here are 4 T cell receptor beta chains from one specimen sequenced in a study of kidney transplant recipient with SARS-CoV-2 infection. TCRdb passed the reads through MiXCR, listing each CDR3 protein once. The sample contains under 250,000 distinct CDR3 sequences, around 30% of which appear only once. Sequences were derived from a blood sample, sampled at baseline and between days 110 and 120 from a kidney transplant recipient. Every receptor here comes from a male patient between 25 and 39 years old who had COVID-19 and was a kidney transplant recipient. The graft donor may have contributed some T cells.

In its sample, this clonotype was seen many times. The chain links TRBV20-1 to TRBJ2-1; D tentatively reads TRBD1 or TRBD2 (5 bases each). The V end was cut by 0 bases, the J end by 2 bases, with 8 bases between. This CDR3 has 14 amino acids. Germline V CDR1 and CDR2: DFQATT, SNEGSKA (reference sequence). CDR3 protein: CSARDRDAYNEQFF. The CDR3 region has the DNA TGCAGTGCTAGAGATCGGGACGCCTACAATGAGCAGTTCTTC.

As concerns this clonotype: A clone one base away is much larger, so this may be a read error. The chain is built from TRBV3-1 and TRBJ2-3; maybe TRBD2 (5 bases). V lost 4 bases, J lost 1 base, and 12 bases lay in between. The V gene's germline CDR1 is LGHDT and CDR2 YNNKEL (reference sequence). The CDR3 covers 15 residues. Written as DNA, the CDR3 is TGTGCCAGCAGCCCCGTGGTGAGGGGCACAGATACGCAGTATTTT. Amino acid sequence: CASSPVVRGTDTQYF.

This sequence joins TRBV6-6 and TRBJ1-3; D is ambiguous. V lost 0 bases and J 3 bases, leaving 12 bases between the germline ends. The CDR3 totals 16 residues. Germline CDR1 MNHNY, CDR2 SVGAGI (reference sequence). The CDR3 region is CASSYSTGRSGNTIYF. The CDR3 bases are TGTGCCAGCAGTTACTCGACCGGGCGGAGTGGAAACACCATATATTTT.

This clonotype occurred many times. This chain connects TRBV6-5 to TRBJ2-3; D gene ambiguous. Germline loops: CDR1 MNHEY, CDR2 SVGAGI. The CDR3 is 16 residues long. V was shortened by 0 bases and J by 2 bases, with 12 bases between the two germline ends. Written as DNA, the CDR3 is TGTGCCAGCAGTTACTCCCGCCGAGGCTCCACAGATACGCAGTATTTT. Translating it yields CASSYSRRGSTDTQYF.